This entry describes one TCR beta chain. Its target is unknown. The data stem from a study of T cell responses to AZD1222 COVID-19 vaccine. Study results and caveats: Vaccine-associated CD4 TCRs spanned spike, dominant at 160-218 and 743-854. Seropositive status at baseline applied to only 5 to 7 AZD1222 recipients. Among the donors, most were white British and more were female, and clonal diversity was possibly underestimated.

Generated by immunoSEQ multiplex PCR, the TCRdb table keeps only in-frame clones and is missing some. The sample includes roughly 100,000 clones, about 85% of them seen just once. The CDR3 spans 15 residues. V lost 6 bases to trimming and J lost 2 bases, with 16 bases between them. Germline V gene sequence: CDR1 MDHEN, CDR2 SYDVKM. The rearrangement uses TRBV28 and TRBJ1-1; D perhaps matches TRBD1 (5 bases). The sequence came from an adult who received the AZD1222 COVID-19 vaccine. Sequenced material: peripheral blood, taken 28 days after the second AZD1222 dose. The CDR3 DNA is TGTGCCAGCAGCCCCTACAGGATGATAAACACTGAAGCTTTCTTT. Residues: CASSPYRMINTEAFF.